Listed below are T cell receptor beta chains from one sample, sequenced in a study of blood T cell repertoires in COVID-19. Only in-frame clones appear in the TCRdb table, and some are missing; sequencing was by immunoSEQ multiplex PCR. This table has approximately 250,000 clones, about 88% appearing once. The source material was peripheral blood. The receptors derive from a man aged 25 to 45 with active or convalescent COVID-19. The CDR3 runs from the conserved cysteine through the conserved F or W. D genes are given only for firm matches. Clone size is shown for a subset of rows, as once, few, many or a class of expanded clone.

j_call d_call clone_size v_call cdr3_aa cdr3_nt
TRBJ1-5 . . TRBV18 CASSPDSISNQPQHF TGTGCCAGCTCACCAGACAGCATTAGCAATCAGCCCCAGCATTTT
TRBJ1-4 . . TRBV5-1 CASRSRRDPGDGEKLFF TGCGCCAGCAGATCGCGGAGGGATCCAGGAGATGGGGAAAAACTGTTTTTT
TRBJ2-1 TRBD2 . TRBV5-1 CASSLVSSGYNEQFF TGCGCCAGCAGCTTGGTGTCTAGCGGATACAATGAGCAGTTCTTC
TRBJ2-3 TRBD2 . TRBV5-1 CASSSLAGVVNTQYF TGCGCCAGCAGCTCCCTAGCGGGGGTGGTGAATACGCAGTATTTT
TRBJ1-2 TRBD1 few TRBV4-1 CASSQAGTGGRGYGYTF TGCGCCAGCAGCCAAGCCGGGACAGGGGGCAGAGGCTATGGCTACACCTTC
TRBJ1-6 . . TRBV18 CASSTDSANSPLHF TGTGCCAGCTCTACAGACAGTGCAAATTCACCCCTCCACTTT
TRBJ1-5 . . TRBV19 CASSIYGGSNQPQHF TGTGCCAGTAGTATTTACGGGGGAAGCAATCAGCCCCAGCATTTT
TRBJ2-5 . . TRBV6-6 CASSYNRGGETQYF TGTGCCAGCAGTTACAATCGGGGTGGGGAGACCCAGTACTTC
TRBJ2-3 TRBD2 . TRBV2 CASRPGTSGEDTDTQYF TGTGCCAGCAGGCCCGGGACTAGCGGGGAGGACACAGATACGCAGTATTTT
TRBJ1-2 TRBD1 . TRBV15 CATSSGDRGGYTF TGTGCCACCAGCAGTGGGGACAGAGGAGGCTACACCTTC
TRBJ2-1 TRBD1 few TRBV5-4 CASRQGAPSYNEQFF TGTGCCAGTCGACAGGGGGCTCCTTCCTACAATGAGCAGTTCTTC
TRBJ1-1 TRBD1 few TRBV9 CASSVGDRVVNEAFF TGTGCCAGCAGCGTAGGGGACAGGGTGGTCAATGAAGCTTTCTTT
TRBJ2-5 TRBD1 once TRBV4-2 CASSQYAGGETQYF TGTGCCAGCAGCCAATATGCAGGGGGAGAGACCCAGTACTTC
TRBJ2-7 TRBD1 . TRBV11-2 CASSALGDRIVEQYF TGTGCCAGCAGCGCCCTAGGGGACAGGATCGTCGAGCAGTACTTC
TRBJ1-4 TRBD1 . TRBV7-6 CASRDRGEDEKLFF TGTGCCAGCAGGGACAGGGGCGAAGATGAAAAACTGTTTTTT
TRBJ1-3 . once TRBV18 CASSPESRGNTIYF TGTGCCAGCTCACCAGAGAGCCGTGGAAACACCATATATTTT
TRBJ2-1 . . TRBV7-9 CASSLLLDGSSYNEQFF TGTGCCAGCAGCTTATTGCTCGACGGGAGCTCCTACAATGAGCAGTTCTTC
TRBJ1-6 . . TRBV19 CASRAVEANSPLHF TGTGCCAGTAGGGCGGTAGAGGCTAATTCACCCCTCCACTTT
TRBJ2-7 TRBD1 . TRBV19 CASSSLTGTYEQYF TGTGCCAGTAGTTCCTTGACAGGGACCTACGAGCAGTACTTC
TRBJ1-1 TRBD1 . TRBV6-5 CASSYSDRDAEAFF TGTGCCAGCAGTTACTCCGACAGGGATGCTGAAGCTTTCTTT
TRBJ2-5 TRBD1 . TRBV10-3 CAIRPGQGETQYF TGTGCCATCAGGCCGGGACAGGGGGAGACCCAGTACTTC
TRBJ2-1 . . TRBV5-5 CASSLVRATNNEQFF TGTGCCAGCAGCTTGGTCCGAGCAACCAACAATGAGCAGTTCTTC
TRBJ1-5 . once TRBV20-1 CSASRGYNQPQHF TGCAGTGCTAGTAGGGGTTACAATCAGCCCCAGCATTTT
TRBJ1-3 . . TRBV7-2 CASRPLGGKHSGNTIYF TGTGCCAGCAGACCCTTGGGAGGAAAGCACTCTGGAAACACCATATATTTT
TRBJ1-5 . . TRBV18 CASSPPGGAQWPQHF TGTGCCAGCTCACCACCGGGGGGGGCTCAGTGGCCCCAGCATTTT
TRBJ2-2 . . TRBV6-5 CASTGTTNTGELFF TGTGCCAGCACGGGGACAACGAACACCGGGGAGCTGTTTTTT
TRBJ2-7 . . TRBV7-2 CASSLQGYEQYF TGTGCCAGCAGCTTACAGGGCTACGAGCAGTACTTC
TRBJ2-1 . . TRBV6-2/TRBV6-3 CASSYSNRRSSYNEQFF TGTGCCAGCAGTTACTCGAACAGGCGCAGCTCCTACAATGAGCAGTTCTTC
TRBJ1-6 . . TRBV6-1 CASSVLKMRQGIKYAPLHF TGTGCCAGCAGTGTATTAAAAATGAGGCAGGGGATTAAGTATGCACCCCTCCACTTT
TRBJ2-7 TRBD1 . TRBV3-1/TRBV3-2 CASSQETGGTYEQYF TGTGCCAGCAGCCAAGAGACAGGGGGAACCTACGAGCAGTACTTC
TRBJ1-1 . . TRBV21-1 CASSPYRGYLDTEAFF TGTGCCAGCAGCCCCTACAGGGGATATTTGGACACTGAAGCTTTCTTT
TRBJ1-4 TRBD1 . TRBV5-5 CASSLRQGALGEKLFF TGTGCCAGCAGCTTAAGACAGGGGGCATTAGGGGAAAAACTGTTTTTT
TRBJ2-1 . . TRBV5-6 CASSLARVFTDEQFF TGTGCCAGCAGCTTGGCCAGGGTCTTCACGGATGAGCAGTTCTTC
TRBJ2-7 TRBD2 . TRBV6-5 CAISGRGGRYEQYF TGTGCCATCTCTGGGCGGGGGGGCAGATACGAGCAGTACTTC
TRBJ2-1 . . TRBV6-5 CASSYSRQTNEQFF TGTGCCAGCAGTTACTCGCGACAGACGAATGAGCAGTTCTTC
TRBJ2-2 TRBD1 . TRBV11-2 CASSLGFSRGRTGELFF TGTGCCAGCAGCTTAGGTTTTTCGAGGGGGCGCACCGGGGAGCTGTTTTTT
TRBJ2-7 . . TRBV6-1 CASSERWQDEQYF TGTGCCAGCAGTGAAAGGTGGCAGGACGAGCAGTACTTC
TRBJ2-1 TRBD2 . TRBV6-2/TRBV6-3 CASSPTSGGYNEQFF TGTGCCAGCAGTCCGACTAGCGGGGGGTACAATGAGCAGTTCTTC
TRBJ2-6 . . TRBV28 CASSAQEAGANVLTF TGTGCCAGCAGTGCCCAGGAGGCTGGGGCCAACGTCCTGACTTTC
TRBJ2-1 . once TRBV5-1 CASSPGNNEQFF TGCGCCAGCAGCCCGGGAAACAATGAGCAGTTCTTC
TRBJ2-5 . . TRBV5-4 CASSLASGGGRMKTQYF TGTGCCAGCAGCTTGGCCTCAGGAGGCGGCAGGATGAAGACCCAGTACTTC
TRBJ2-7 . . TRBV5-1 CASSLPIQEQYF TGCGCCAGCAGCCTCCCTATCCAAGAGCAGTACTTC
TRBJ2-7 . . TRBV7-2 CASQEGSSTSYEQYF TGTGCCAGCCAGGAAGGTTCTTCGACCTCCTACGAGCAGTACTTC
TRBJ1-2 . . TRBV27 CASRRTDSYGYTF TGTGCCAGCAGGCGAACGGACAGCTATGGCTACACCTTC
TRBJ1-1 TRBD1 . TRBV28 CASSLPTGKNTEAFF TGTGCCAGCAGTTTACCGACAGGGAAGAACACTGAAGCTTTCTTT
TRBJ1-1 . . TRBV7-3 CASSSTTGNTEAFF TGTGCCAGCAGCTCAACGACAGGGAACACTGAAGCTTTCTTT
TRBJ1-1 . . TRBV19 CASTLEQGMNTEAFF TGTGCCAGTACCTTAGAACAGGGAATGAACACTGAAGCTTTCTTT
TRBJ1-4 TRBD1 . TRBV6-6 CASSPGTDEKLFF TGTGCCAGCAGTCCCGGGACAGACGAAAAACTGTTTTTT
TRBJ1-5 . . TRBV6-5 CASSLQGLGNQPQHF TGTGCCAGCAGCCTACAGGGATTGGGGAATCAGCCCCAGCATTTT
TRBJ1-6 . once TRBV27 CASSLYGTRTYNSPLHF TGTGCCAGCAGTTTATATGGGACAAGGACCTATAATTCACCCCTCCACTTT